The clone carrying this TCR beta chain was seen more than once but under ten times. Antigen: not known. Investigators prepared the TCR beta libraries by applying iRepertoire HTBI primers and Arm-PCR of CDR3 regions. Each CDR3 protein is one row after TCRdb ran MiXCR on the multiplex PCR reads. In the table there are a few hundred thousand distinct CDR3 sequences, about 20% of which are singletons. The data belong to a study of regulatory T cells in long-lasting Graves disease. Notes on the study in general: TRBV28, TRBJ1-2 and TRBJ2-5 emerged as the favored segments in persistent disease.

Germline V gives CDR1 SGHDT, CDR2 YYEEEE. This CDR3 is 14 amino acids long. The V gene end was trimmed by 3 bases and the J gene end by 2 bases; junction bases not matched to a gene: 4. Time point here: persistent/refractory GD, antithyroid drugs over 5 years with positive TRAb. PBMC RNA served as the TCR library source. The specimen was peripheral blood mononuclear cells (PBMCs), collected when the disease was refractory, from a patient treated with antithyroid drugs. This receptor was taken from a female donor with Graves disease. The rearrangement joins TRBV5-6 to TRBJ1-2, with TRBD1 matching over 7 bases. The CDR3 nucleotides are TGTGCCAGCAGCTCGACAGGGCCGAACTATGGCTACACCTTC. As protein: CASSSTGPNYGYTF.